The 19 T cell receptor beta chains presented below share a single source sample, sequenced in a study of blood T cells in healthy people across ages. Sample-barcoded 5' priming and a J-beta primer mix drove a second PCR of roughly 7 to 11 cycles. From the 5' RACE reads, TCRdb called clonotypes with MiXCR, one entry per CDR3 protein. Seen here are about 760,000 distinct CDR3 sequences, around three fifths observed once, and the top ten hold roughly 26%. The sample taken for sequencing was blood. The receptors here all came from a man aged 35 to 55 in good health.

This CDR3 reads CATSPSQGQHPREQYF. DNA for the CDR3: TGTGCCACCAGTCCCTCTCAAGGACAGCACCCTCGGGAGCAGTACTTC. The chain employs TRBV24-1 and TRBJ2-5; D possibly matches TRBD1 or TRBD2 (6 bases each). Per germline, CDR1 KGHDR and CDR2 SFDVKD. The CDR3 sequence is 16 residues long. Trimming left V 6 bases short and J 11 bases short, with 27 bases between.

The chain has TRBV5-1 and TRBJ2-7; no clear D gene. The V end lost 5 bases, the J end lost 0 bases, and 15 bases lay between the germline ends. This CDR3 spans 15 amino acids. Germline V gene sequence: CDR1 SGHRS, CDR2 YFSETQ. In DNA, the CDR3 is TGCGCCAGCAGTTGGGTGGGTCAGACCTCCTACGAGCAGTACTTC. As protein: CASSWVGQTSYEQYF.

The chain employs TRBV15 and TRBJ2-7; tentative D call: TRBD1 (5 bases). This CDR3 is 15 amino acids long. Germline V lookup: CDR1 LNHNV, CDR2 YYDKDF (reference sequence). V dropped 0 bases and J dropped 3 bases, with 12 bases sitting between them. CDR3 sequence (DNA): TGTGCCACCAGCAGAGATAACCCAGGGAACTACGAGCAGTACTTC. Its protein product is CATSRDNPGNYEQYF.

This clonotype has more than one count but fewer than ten. J is TRBJ1-4 and V is TRBV6-5, with D maybe TRBD1 (5 bases). CDR3 length: 14 amino acids. CDR1 and CDR2 from the germline V gene are MNHEY and SVGAGI. V was shortened by 5 bases and J by 8 bases, with 15 bases between the two germline ends. CDR3 nucleotides: TGTGCCAGCAGTACGGACACACTGGAAGAAAAACTGTTTTTT. Translated: CASSTDTLEEKLFF.

The V call is TRBV7-8, the J call TRBJ2-7; D perhaps matches TRBD1 (6 bases). V dropped 6 bases and J dropped 0 bases, with 18 bases sitting between them. The CDR3 totals 16 residues. Germline V gene data show CDR1 as SGHVS and CDR2 as FQNEAQ. CDR3 coding DNA: TGTGCCAGCAGTCGAATACCGACAGGCAGCTCCTACGAGCAGTACTTC. Translating gives CASSRIPTGSSYEQYF. Drawing the rest from reference TRBV7-8 and TRBJ2-7, the complete variable domain is GAGVSQSPRYKVAKRGQDVALRCDPISGHVSLFWYQQALGQGPEFLTYFQNEAQLDKSGLPSDRFFAERPEGSVSTLKIQRTQQEDSAVYLCASSRIPTGSSYEQYFGPGTRLTVT.

This chain links TRBV6-1 with TRBJ1-2; 8 nucleotides match TRBD1. In germline, CDR1 is MNHNS, CDR2 SASEGT. The CDR3 runs to 14 residues. The ends lost 4 bases at V and 3 bases at J; junction bases unmatched: 4. The CDR3 region is CASSVNRGDYGYTF. CDR3 in DNA: TGTGCCAGCAGTGTCAACAGGGGGGACTATGGCTACACCTTC.

Regarding this clonotype: This may be a read error: a much more frequent sequence differs by one nucleotide. The chain couples TRBV5-1 to TRBJ1-2; D call uncertain. The CDR3 sequence is 16 residues long. Germline loops: CDR1 SGHRS, CDR2 YFSETQ. The CDR3 sequence: CASSLGQRSLNCGYTF. DNA of the CDR3: TGCGCCAGCAGCTTGGGTCAGCGTTCGCTTAACTGTGGCTACACCTTC. Variable domain in full (rest from reference TRBV5-1 and TRBJ1-2): KAGVTQTPRYLIKTRGQQVTLSCSPISGHRSVSWYQQTPGQGLQFLFEYFSETQRNKGNFPGRFSGRQFSNSRSEMNVSTLELGDSALYLCASSLGQRSLNCGYTFGSGTRLTVV.

The rearrangement uses TRBV7-6 and TRBJ2-7; 8 nucleotides align to TRBD2. The J call could be wrong; TRBJ2-5 is a better fit for the DNA end. In germline, CDR1 is SGHVS, CDR2 FNYEAQ. This CDR3 has 21 amino acids. The CDR3: CASSIPIWRRSSGERGETQYF. CDR3 nucleotides: TGTGCCAGCAGCATCCCCATATGGAGGAGGTCTAGCGGAGAGCGGGGGGAGACCCAGTACTTC.

The genes are TRBV11-3 and TRBJ2-6; D is uncertain. CDR1 and CDR2 (germline): SGHNT, YENEEA. Trimming took 0 bases from V and 2 from J, leaving 5 bases between them. This CDR3 comprises 15 residues. The CDR3 nucleotides read TGTGCCAGCAGCTTAGATCGCCCTGGGGCCAACGTCCTGACTTTC. It encodes CASSLDRPGANVLTF. Complete variable domain (other parts from reference TRBV11-3 and TRBJ2-6): EAGVVQSPRYKIIEKKQPVAFWCNPISGHNTLYWYLQNLGQGPELLIRYENEEAVDDSQLPKDRFSAERLKGVDSTLKIQPAELGDSAVYLCASSLDRPGANVLTFGAGSRLTVL.

The rearrangement uses TRBV7-9 and TRBJ2-7, with D perhaps given as TRBD1 or TRBD2 (7 bases each). The length of the CDR3 is 13 residues. Germline-derived CDR1 and CDR2 are SEHNR and FQNEAQ (reference sequence). V gave up 10 bases and J gave up 6 bases, with 19 bases separating them. CDR3 nucleotides: TGTGCCACCCAGGGGGGGGCCGTCTCCGAGCAGTACTTC. Translated, it gives CATQGGAVSEQYF.

A few counts support this clonotype. The rearrangement links TRBV29-1 to TRBJ2-7, with D perhaps TRBD1 (6 bases). Germline CDR1 is SQVTM and CDR2 is ANQGSEA. This CDR3 has 12 amino acids. The V gene lost 5 bases and the J gene lost 3 bases, with 11 bases spanning the gap. The CDR3 DNA follows: TGCAGCGTTTTCCAGGGGAACTACGAGCAGTACTTC. Translated, it gives CSVFQGNYEQYF.

In its sample, this clonotype was seen a few times. The V and J genes are TRBV4-2 and TRBJ1-1; the D gene is possibly TRBD1 (5 bases). The CDR3 consists of 16 residues. Germline V CDR1 and CDR2: LGHNA, YNFKEQ. Trimming removed 0 bases from V and 1 base from J, with 12 bases in between. The DNA of the CDR3 is TGTGCCAGCAGCCAAGATGGGGGGTTAAAGAACACTGAAGCTTTCTTT. Translation gives CASSQDGGLKNTEAFF.

The V and J genes are TRBV9 and TRBJ2-1; no definite D call. The germline CDR1 and CDR2 sequences are SGDLS and YYNGEE. Trimming stripped 4 bases from V and 5 bases from J, with 10 bases between. The CDR3 extends over 13 amino acids. The CDR3, as DNA: TGTGCCAGCAGCCCGCTAGAAGACAATGAGCAGTTCTTC. Amino acids: CASSPLEDNEQFF.

The V call is TRBV6-1, the J call TRBJ2-3; 8 bases agree with TRBD2. This CDR3 has 17 amino acids. Germline V CDR1 and CDR2: MNHNS, SASEGT. Trimming cost V 6 bases and J 2 bases; bases outside gene matches: 13. The DNA for the CDR3 is TGTGCCAGCAGCACCTCTACGAGCGGGAGTGCCACAGATACGCAGTATTTT. Translating gives CASSTSTSGSATDTQYF.

The chain employs TRBV2 and TRBJ2-5; tentative D call: TRBD2 (6 bases). V dropped 1 base and J dropped 2 bases, with 14 bases sitting between them. The CDR3 covers 16 residues. Germline CDR1 reads SNHLY; CDR2 reads FYNNEI. The CDR3 bases are TGTGCCAGCAGTGAAGTGGGGACTCCCGGACAAGAGACCCAGTACTTC. This gives the protein CASSEVGTPGQETQYF. Together with reference TRBV2 and TRBJ2-5, the CDR3 gives the full variable domain: EPEVTQTPSHQVTQMGQEVILRCVPISNHLYFYWYRQILGQKVEFLVSFYNNEISEKSEIFDDQFSVERPDGSNFTLKIRSTKLEDSAMYFCASSEVGTPGQETQYFGPGTRLLVL.

The chain uses TRBV11-2 and TRBJ2-1; no clear D gene. Germline CDR1 reads SGHAT; CDR2 reads FQNNGV. V lost 7 bases to trimming and J lost 8 bases, with 18 bases between them. The length of the CDR3 is 14 residues. The CDR3 loop reads CASNLDVAVHEQFF. CDR3 nucleotide sequence: TGTGCCAGCAACCTCGACGTGGCGGTCCATGAGCAGTTCTTC.

The chain couples TRBV14 to TRBJ2-7; TRBD1 matches at 8 bases. CDR1 and CDR2 from the germline V gene are SGHDN and FVKESK. With 3 bases clipped from V and 7 bases from J, the junction kept 11 bases outside the gene matches. The CDR3 has 15 residues. The chain's CDR3 is CASSQFSGGWGEQYF. In DNA, the CDR3 is TGTGCCAGCAGCCAGTTCTCAGGGGGCTGGGGAGAGCAGTACTTC.

The chain employs TRBV20-1 and TRBJ2-3; 8 bases align to TRBD2. Germline values: CDR1 DFQATT, CDR2 SNEGSKA (reference sequence). The CDR3 totals 15 residues. The V gene end was trimmed by 4 bases and the J gene end by 0 bases; junction bases not matched to a gene: 6. CDR3 DNA sequence: TGCAGTGCTATAACTAGCGGTTCTAGCACAGATACGCAGTATTTT. Its protein is CSAITSGSSTDTQYF.

This clonotype was observed once. The V gene is TRBV12-3 or TRBV12-4, the J gene TRBJ1-6; D not certain. The CDR3 covers 15 residues. Trimming left V 6 bases short and J 5 bases short, with 14 bases between. For the CDR3, the DNA is TGTGCCAGCAGGGTCGGGGTTGGGGATAATTCACCCCTCCACTTT. This encodes CASRVGVGDNSPLHF.